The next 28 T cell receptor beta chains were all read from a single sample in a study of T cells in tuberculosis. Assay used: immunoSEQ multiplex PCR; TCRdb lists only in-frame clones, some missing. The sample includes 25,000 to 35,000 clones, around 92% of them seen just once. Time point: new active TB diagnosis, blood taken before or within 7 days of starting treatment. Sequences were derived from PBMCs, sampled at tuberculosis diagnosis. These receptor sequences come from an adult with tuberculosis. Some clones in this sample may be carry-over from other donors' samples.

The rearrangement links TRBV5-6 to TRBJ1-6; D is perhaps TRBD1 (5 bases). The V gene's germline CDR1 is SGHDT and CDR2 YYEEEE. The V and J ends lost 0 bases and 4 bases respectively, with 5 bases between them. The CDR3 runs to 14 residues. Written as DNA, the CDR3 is TGTGCCAGCAGCTTGGACAGGTATAATTCACCCCTCCACTTT. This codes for CASSLDRYNSPLHF.

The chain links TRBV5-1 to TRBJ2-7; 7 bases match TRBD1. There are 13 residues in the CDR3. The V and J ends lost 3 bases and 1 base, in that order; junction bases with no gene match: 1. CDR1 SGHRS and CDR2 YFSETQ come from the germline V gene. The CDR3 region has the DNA TGCGCCAGCAGCTCGGGACAGTCCTACGAGCAGTACTTC. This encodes CASSSGQSYEQYF.

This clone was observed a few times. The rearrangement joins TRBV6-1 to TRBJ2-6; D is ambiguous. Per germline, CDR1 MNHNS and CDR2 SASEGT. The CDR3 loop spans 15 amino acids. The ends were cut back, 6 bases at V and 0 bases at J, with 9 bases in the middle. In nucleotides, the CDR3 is TGTGCCAGCAGGTCAGACTCCTCTGGGGCCAACGTCCTGACTTTC. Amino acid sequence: CASRSDSSGANVLTF.

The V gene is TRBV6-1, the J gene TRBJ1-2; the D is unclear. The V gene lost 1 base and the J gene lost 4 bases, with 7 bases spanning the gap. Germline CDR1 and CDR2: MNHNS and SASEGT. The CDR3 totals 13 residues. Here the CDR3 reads CASSEVGSYGYTF. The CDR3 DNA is TGTGCCAGCAGTGAAGTGGGGAGCTATGGCTACACCTTC.

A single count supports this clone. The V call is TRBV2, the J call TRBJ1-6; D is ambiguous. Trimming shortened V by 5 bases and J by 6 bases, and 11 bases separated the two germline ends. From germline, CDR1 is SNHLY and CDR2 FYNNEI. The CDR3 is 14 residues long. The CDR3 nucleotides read TGTGCCAGCAGTTTGGGCCAGCTTAATTCACCCCTCCACTTT. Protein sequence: CASSLGQLNSPLHF.

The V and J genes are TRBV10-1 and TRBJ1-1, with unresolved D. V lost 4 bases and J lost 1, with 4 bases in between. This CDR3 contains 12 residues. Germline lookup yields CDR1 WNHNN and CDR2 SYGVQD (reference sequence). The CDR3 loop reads CASSVGNTEAFF. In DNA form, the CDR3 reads TGCGCCAGCAGTGTCGGGAACACTGAAGCTTTCTTT.

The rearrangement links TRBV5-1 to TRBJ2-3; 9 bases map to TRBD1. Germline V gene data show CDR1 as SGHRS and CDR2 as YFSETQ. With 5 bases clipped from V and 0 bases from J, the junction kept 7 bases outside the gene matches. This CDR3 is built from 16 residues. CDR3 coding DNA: TGCGCCAGCAGGCATACAGGGGGCCCTAGCACAGATACGCAGTATTTT. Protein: CASRHTGGPSTDTQYF.

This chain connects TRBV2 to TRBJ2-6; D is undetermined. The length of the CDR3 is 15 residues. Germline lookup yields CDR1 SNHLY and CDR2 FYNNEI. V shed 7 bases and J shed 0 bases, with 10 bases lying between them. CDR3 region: CASTTSISGANVLTF. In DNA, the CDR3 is TGTGCCAGCACCACTTCCATCTCTGGGGCCAACGTCCTGACTTTC.

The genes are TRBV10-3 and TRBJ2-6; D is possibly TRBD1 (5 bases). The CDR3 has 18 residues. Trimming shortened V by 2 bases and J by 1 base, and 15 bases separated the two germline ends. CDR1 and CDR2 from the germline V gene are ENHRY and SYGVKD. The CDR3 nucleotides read TGTGCCATCAGTGAGGGGGCAGTCTTAGGTTCTGGGGCCAACGTCCTGACTTTC. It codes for CAISEGAVLGSGANVLTF.

The CDR3 sequence is CASGLETAFNQPQHF. Here the CDR3 DNA reads TGTGCTAGTGGTTTGGAGACAGCCTTCAATCAGCCCCAGCATTTT. This chain connects TRBV12-5 to TRBJ1-5, with a possible D match to TRBD1 (5 bases). This CDR3 comprises 15 residues. Trimming shortened V by 1 base and J by 3 bases, and 10 bases separated the two germline ends. CDR1 and CDR2 (germline): LGHNT, FRNRAP.

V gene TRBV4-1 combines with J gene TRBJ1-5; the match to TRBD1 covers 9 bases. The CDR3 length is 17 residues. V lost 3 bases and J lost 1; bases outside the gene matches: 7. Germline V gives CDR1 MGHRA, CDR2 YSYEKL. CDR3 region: CASSHPQTGGSNQPQHF. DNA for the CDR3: TGCGCCAGCAGCCATCCGCAGACAGGGGGGAGCAATCAGCCCCAGCATTTT.

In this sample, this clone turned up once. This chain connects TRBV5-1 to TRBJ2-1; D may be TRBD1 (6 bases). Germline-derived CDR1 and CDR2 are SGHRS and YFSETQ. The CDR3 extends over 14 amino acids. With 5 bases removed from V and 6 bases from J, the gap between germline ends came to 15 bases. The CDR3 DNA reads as TGCGCCAGCAGTTGGCAGGGGAGTATCAATGAGCAGTTCTTC. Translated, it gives CASSWQGSINEQFF.

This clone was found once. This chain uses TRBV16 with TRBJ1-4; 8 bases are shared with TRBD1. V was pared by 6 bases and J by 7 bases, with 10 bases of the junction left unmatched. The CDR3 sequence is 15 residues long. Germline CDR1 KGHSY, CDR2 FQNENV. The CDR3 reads CASSDSPGQVEKLFF. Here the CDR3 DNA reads TGTGCCAGCAGTGATTCGCCGGGACAGGTTGAAAAACTGTTTTTT.

CDR3 nucleotide sequence: TGTGCCAGTAGTATTCTCCAGCAGGGGTATGATGAAAAACTGTTTTTT. Its protein product is CASSILQQGYDEKLFF. The V call is TRBV19, the J call TRBJ1-4, with TRBD1 as a possible D gene (6 bases). The CDR3 sequence is 16 residues long. Germline assignment: CDR1 LNHDA and CDR2 SQIVND (reference sequence). V was trimmed by 3 bases and J by 6 bases, leaving 17 bases between them.

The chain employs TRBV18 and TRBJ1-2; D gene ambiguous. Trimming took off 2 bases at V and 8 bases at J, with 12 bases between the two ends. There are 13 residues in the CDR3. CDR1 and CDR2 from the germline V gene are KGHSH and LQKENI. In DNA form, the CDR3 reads TGTGCCAGCTCACCAGGAGCCCTTAACGGCTACACCTTC. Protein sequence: CASSPGALNGYTF.

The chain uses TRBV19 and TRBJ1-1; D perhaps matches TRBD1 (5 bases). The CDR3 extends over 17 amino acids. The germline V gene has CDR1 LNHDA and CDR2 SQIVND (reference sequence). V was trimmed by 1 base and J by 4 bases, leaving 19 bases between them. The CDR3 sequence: CASSIGPRVNRGTEAFF. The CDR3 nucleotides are TGTGCCAGTAGTATAGGGCCCAGGGTCAATAGAGGCACTGAAGCTTTCTTT.

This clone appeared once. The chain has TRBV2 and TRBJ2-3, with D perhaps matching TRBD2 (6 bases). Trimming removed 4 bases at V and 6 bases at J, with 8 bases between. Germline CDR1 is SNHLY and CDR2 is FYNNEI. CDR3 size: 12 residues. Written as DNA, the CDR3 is TGTGCCAGCAGTGCCCGGGGGGATACGCAGTATTTT. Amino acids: CASSARGDTQYF.

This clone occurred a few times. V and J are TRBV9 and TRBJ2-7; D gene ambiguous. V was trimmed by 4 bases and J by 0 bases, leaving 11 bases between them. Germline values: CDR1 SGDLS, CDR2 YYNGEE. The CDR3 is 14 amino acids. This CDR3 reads CASSPEVASYEQYF. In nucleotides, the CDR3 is TGTGCCAGCAGCCCCGAGGTAGCCTCCTACGAGCAGTACTTC.

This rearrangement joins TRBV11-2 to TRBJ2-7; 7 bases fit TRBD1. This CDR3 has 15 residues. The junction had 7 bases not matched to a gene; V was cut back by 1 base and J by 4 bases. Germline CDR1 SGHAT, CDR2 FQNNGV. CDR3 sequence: CASSLANRGLYEQYF. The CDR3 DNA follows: TGTGCCAGCAGCTTAGCAAACAGGGGTCTTTACGAGCAGTACTTC.

CDR3 sequence (DNA): TGCGCCAGCAGCCTATGGGGGGGGGACCCCCCGGATGAATATGGCTACACCTTC. It yields the protein CASSLWGGDPPDEYGYTF. The genes are TRBV5-1 and TRBJ1-2; perhaps TRBD1 as D (5 bases). With 4 bases removed from V and 5 bases from J, the gap between germline ends came to 27 bases. Germline V gene lookup returns CDR1 SGHRS and CDR2 YFSETQ. CDR3 size: 18 residues.

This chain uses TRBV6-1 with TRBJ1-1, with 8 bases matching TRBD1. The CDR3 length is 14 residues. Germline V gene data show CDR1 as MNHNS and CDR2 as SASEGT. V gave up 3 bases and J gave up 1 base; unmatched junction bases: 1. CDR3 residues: CASSDRGPNTEAFF. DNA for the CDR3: TGTGCCAGCAGTGACAGGGGGCCGAACACTGAAGCTTTCTTT.

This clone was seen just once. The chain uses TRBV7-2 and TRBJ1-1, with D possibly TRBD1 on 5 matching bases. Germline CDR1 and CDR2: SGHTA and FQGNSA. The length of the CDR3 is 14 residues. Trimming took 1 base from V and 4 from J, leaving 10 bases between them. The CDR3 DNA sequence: TGTGCCAGCAGCTTAGGTGGGGGGGGCACTGAAGCTTTCTTT. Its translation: CASSLGGGGTEAFF.

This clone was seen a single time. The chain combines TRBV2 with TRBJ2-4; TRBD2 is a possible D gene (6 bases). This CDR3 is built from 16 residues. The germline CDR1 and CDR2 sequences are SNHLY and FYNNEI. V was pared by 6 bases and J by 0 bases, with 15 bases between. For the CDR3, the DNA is TGTGCCAGCAGGGGCGGTTGGGGACTAGCCAAAAACATTCAGTACTTC. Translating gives CASRGGWGLAKNIQYF.

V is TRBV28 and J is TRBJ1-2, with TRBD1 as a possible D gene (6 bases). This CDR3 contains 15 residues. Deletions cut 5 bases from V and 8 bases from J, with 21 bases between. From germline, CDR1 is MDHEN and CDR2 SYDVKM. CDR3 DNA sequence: TGTGCCAGCAGTCCCCCTTTTCTAGCTCAGGGGGGCTACACCTTC. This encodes CASSPPFLAQGGYTF.

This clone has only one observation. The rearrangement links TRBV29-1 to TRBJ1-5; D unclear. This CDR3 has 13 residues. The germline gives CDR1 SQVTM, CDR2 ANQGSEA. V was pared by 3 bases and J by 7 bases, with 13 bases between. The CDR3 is CSVEAGLGQPQHF. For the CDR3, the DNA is TGCAGCGTTGAGGCGGGGTTGGGGCAGCCCCAGCATTTT.

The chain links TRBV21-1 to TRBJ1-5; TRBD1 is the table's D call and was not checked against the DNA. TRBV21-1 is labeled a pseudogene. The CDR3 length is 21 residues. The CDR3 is CASSNTRDPRDRLYSNQPQHF. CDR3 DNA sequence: TGTGCCAGCAGCAACACTCGAGACCCCCGGGACAGACTTTATAGCAATCAGCCCCAGCATTTT.

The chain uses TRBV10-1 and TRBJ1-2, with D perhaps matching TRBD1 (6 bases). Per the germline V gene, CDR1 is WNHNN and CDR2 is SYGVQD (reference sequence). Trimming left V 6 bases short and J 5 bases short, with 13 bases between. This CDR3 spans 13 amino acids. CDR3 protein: CASRTQGLYGYTF. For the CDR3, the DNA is TGCGCCAGCAGAACCCAGGGGCTGTATGGCTACACCTTC.

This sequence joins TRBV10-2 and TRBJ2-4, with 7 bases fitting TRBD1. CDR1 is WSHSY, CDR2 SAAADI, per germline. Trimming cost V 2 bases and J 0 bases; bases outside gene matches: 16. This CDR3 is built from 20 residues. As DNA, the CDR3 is TGCGCCAGCAGTGAGGCGAGGACAGGCGCCCCACTTCTAGCCAAAAACATTCAGTACTTC. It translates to CASSEARTGAPLLAKNIQYF.